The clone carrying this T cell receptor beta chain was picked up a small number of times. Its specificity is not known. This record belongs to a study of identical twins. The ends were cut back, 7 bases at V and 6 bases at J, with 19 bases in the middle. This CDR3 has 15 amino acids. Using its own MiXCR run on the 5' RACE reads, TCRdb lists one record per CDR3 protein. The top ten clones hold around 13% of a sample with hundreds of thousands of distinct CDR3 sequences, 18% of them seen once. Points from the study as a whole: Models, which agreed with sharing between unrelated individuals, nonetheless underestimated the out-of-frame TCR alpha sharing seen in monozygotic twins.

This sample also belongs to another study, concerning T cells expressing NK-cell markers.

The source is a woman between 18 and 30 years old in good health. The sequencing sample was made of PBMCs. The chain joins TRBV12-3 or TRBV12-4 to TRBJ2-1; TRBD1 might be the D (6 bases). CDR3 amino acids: CASTTNRARINEQFF. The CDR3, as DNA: TGTGCCAGCACGACGAACAGGGCTAGGATCAATGAGCAGTTCTTC.